Following are 32 T cell receptor beta chains from one sample sequenced in a study of identifying expanded T cells in peripheral blood. Clones were sequenced by immunoSEQ multiplex PCR, and TCRdb holds only the in-frame ones, with some missing. In the table there are approximately 100,000 clones, about nine tenths of which are singletons. Sequencing input: blood. The origin of the receptors is a person aged 18 to 70 in good health.

J is TRBJ1-1 and V is TRBV27, with D possibly TRBD1 on 5 matching bases. The V and J ends lost 10 bases and 1 base respectively, with 13 bases between them. This CDR3 region has 13 residues. Germline V gene data show CDR1 as MNHEY and CDR2 as SMNVEV (reference sequence). The CDR3 DNA follows: TGTGCCACCCGGGACTTCCAGAACACTGAAGCTTTCTTT. Its translation: CATRDFQNTEAFF.

The genes are TRBV5-4 and TRBJ2-5, with a tentative D call TRBD1 (5 bases). Germline lookup yields CDR1 SGHNT and CDR2 YYREEE (reference sequence). The V end lost 4 bases, the J end lost 0 bases, and 16 bases lay between the germline ends. This CDR3 contains 16 residues. CDR3: CASSPNLGAYQETQYF. The CDR3 nucleotides are TGTGCCAGCAGCCCCAATTTAGGGGCGTACCAAGAGACCCAGTACTTC.

This chain uses TRBV7-2 with TRBJ2-1, with 8 nucleotides matching TRBD1. Germline values: CDR1 SGHTA, CDR2 FQGNSA. There are 15 residues in the CDR3. Germline trimming cut 5 bases from V and 2 bases from J; bases unmatched to any gene: 5. CDR3 sequence reads: CASSPDRVAYNEQFF. CDR3 in DNA: TGTGCCAGCAGCCCGGACAGGGTGGCCTACAATGAGCAGTTCTTC.

The chain carries TRBV11-3 and TRBJ2-1, with 9 bases aligning to TRBD2. Germline-derived CDR1 and CDR2 are SGHNT and YENEEA. J gave up 8 bases and V 3 bases, and 2 bases lay outside the gene matches. The CDR3 totals 13 residues. In DNA, the CDR3 is TGTGCCAGCAGCTTGGGACTAGCCCATGAGCAGTTCTTC. It translates to CASSLGLAHEQFF.

This chain joins TRBV18 and TRBJ2-7, with 9 bases that match TRBD2. V shed 2 bases, J shed 3 bases, and the junction held 8 bases outside the gene matches. The CDR3 has 16 amino acids. Germline CDR1 reads KGHSH; CDR2 reads LQKENI. The CDR3 reads CASSPGSGRFIYEQYF. The CDR3 nucleotides read TGTGCCAGCTCACCAGGAAGCGGGAGGTTTATCTACGAGCAGTACTTC.

V is TRBV10-1 and J is TRBJ2-7; 10 bases agree with TRBD2. Germline trimming cut 2 bases from V and 3 bases from J; bases unmatched to any gene: 7. CDR3 length: 16 residues. Germline-derived CDR1 and CDR2 are WNHNN and SYGVQD (reference sequence). The CDR3 DNA follows: TGCGCCAGCAGTGAGAGGGCTAGCGGGAGCAACTACGAGCAGTACTTC. Amino acids: CASSERASGSNYEQYF.

The rearrangement uses TRBV4-3 and TRBJ1-4, with TRBD1 matching 7 bases. The trim removed 4 bases at V and 6 bases at J, leaving 11 bases unmatched. The length of the CDR3 is 16 residues. Germline V gene lookup returns CDR1 LGHNA and CDR2 YSLEER. The CDR3 loop is CASSPDTDRFHEKLFF. The CDR3 DNA follows: TGCGCCAGCAGCCCTGACACGGACAGGTTCCATGAAAAACTGTTTTTT.

This chain uses TRBV14 with TRBJ1-2; D may be TRBD1 (5 bases). Trimming shortened V by 4 bases and J by 6 bases, and 15 bases separated the two germline ends. In germline, CDR1 is SGHDN, CDR2 FVKESK. This CDR3 is built from 14 residues. As DNA, the CDR3 is TGTGCCAGCAGCCCCTCCGGCAGGGTTAATGGCTACACCTTC. Translated, it gives CASSPSGRVNGYTF.

This clone was observed a few times. The chain combines TRBV4-2 with TRBJ2-1; 8 bases agree with TRBD2. The CDR3 totals 18 residues. Germline CDR1 is LGHNA and CDR2 is YNFKEQ. V dropped 1 base and J dropped 8; count of bases not matched to a gene: 16. CDR3: CASSQGLSGGPRVYEQFF. Here the CDR3 DNA reads TGTGCCAGCAGCCAAGGATTAAGCGGGGGCCCGCGGGTCTATGAGCAGTTCTTC.

This clone was counted between two and nine times. This chain links TRBV14 with TRBJ1-2; D remains ambiguous. The CDR3 contains 14 residues. In germline, CDR1 is SGHDN, CDR2 FVKESK. The V end lost 5 bases, the J end lost 0 bases, and 10 bases lay between the germline ends. The CDR3 region is CASSVRNANYGYTF. DNA of the CDR3: TGTGCCAGCAGCGTCCGCAACGCTAACTATGGCTACACCTTC.

The V and J genes are TRBV9 and TRBJ1-2, with D hard to call. Trimming stripped 3 bases from V and 8 bases from J, with 14 bases between. CDR1 is SGDLS, CDR2 YYNGEE, per germline. CDR3 size: 13 residues. The chain's CDR3 is CASSDLWATGYTF. In DNA form, the CDR3 reads TGTGCCAGCAGCGATCTCTGGGCTACAGGCTACACCTTC.

In this sample, this clone turned up a few times. The gene calls are TRBV19 and TRBJ2-2; possible D gene TRBD1, 5 bases. Germline V lookup: CDR1 LNHDA, CDR2 SQIVND (reference sequence). V was shortened by 6 bases and J by 0 bases, with 14 bases between the two germline ends. The CDR3 contains 16 residues. The CDR3 DNA is TGTGCCAGTAGGTCCGTGACAGCAACGAACACCGGGGAGCTGTTTTTT. Translated, it gives CASRSVTATNTGELFF.

The chain uses TRBV19 and TRBJ1-4; no firm D call. Germline V gene data show CDR1 as LNHDA and CDR2 as SQIVND (reference sequence). This CDR3 has 15 residues. V was shortened by 7 bases and J by 0 bases, with 12 bases between the two germline ends. The CDR3 loop is CASNPGDATNEKLFF. CDR3 coding DNA: TGTGCCAGTAATCCTGGCGACGCAACTAATGAAAAACTGTTTTTT. The full variable domain, with the rest looked up from reference TRBV19 and TRBJ1-4, is DGGITQSPKYLFRKEGQNVTLSCEQNLNHDAMYWYRQDPGQGLRLIYYSQIVNDFQKGDIAEGYSVSREKKESFPLTVTSAQKNPTAFYLCASNPGDATNEKLFFGSGTQLSVL.

The gene calls are TRBV11-1 and TRBJ2-5, with D hard to call. The V gene's germline CDR1 is SGHAT and CDR2 FQDESV (reference sequence). Trimming pared 1 base from V and 4 bases from J, leaving 7 bases between. The CDR3 runs 13 residues. CDR3 nucleotide sequence: TGTGCCAGCAGCTTAGTGTGGGGAGAGACCCAGTACTTC. This translates into CASSLVWGETQYF. Full variable domain (rest looked up from reference TRBV11-1 and TRBJ2-5): EAEVAQSPRYKITEKSQAVAFWCDPISGHATLYWYRQILGQGPELLVQFQDESVVDDSQLPKDRFSAERLKGVDSTLKIQPAELGDSAMYLCASSLVWGETQYFGPGTRLLVL.

The V and J genes are TRBV14 and TRBJ2-3, with D perhaps matching TRBD2 (6 bases). The CDR3 sequence is 13 residues long. In germline, CDR1 is SGHDN, CDR2 FVKESK. The ends were cut back, 4 bases at V and 4 bases at J, with 9 bases in the middle. CDR3 sequence: CASSRPGADTQYF. The CDR3 DNA follows: TGTGCCAGCAGCCGGCCGGGGGCAGATACGCAGTATTTT.

The chain has TRBV2 and TRBJ2-4, with TRBD1 matching over 7 bases. Germline CDR1 reads SNHLY; CDR2 reads FYNNEI. The V gene end was trimmed by 4 bases and the J gene end by 3 bases; junction bases not matched to a gene: 3. This CDR3 is built from 14 residues. The CDR3: CASSVDRVKNIQYF. The CDR3 bases are TGTGCCAGCAGTGTTGACAGGGTCAAAAACATTCAGTACTTC.

The chain employs TRBV5-1 and TRBJ2-7; perhaps TRBD2 as D (5 bases). V was clipped by 0 bases and J by 5 bases, with 15 bases between them. The CDR3 is 15 residues long. CDR1 and CDR2 (germline): SGHRS, YFSETQ. CDR3 loop: CASSLDRGRVDEQYF. The CDR3 coding sequence is TGCGCCAGCAGCTTGGACCGGGGAAGGGTCGACGAGCAGTACTTC.

The chain couples TRBV6-5 to TRBJ2-7, with no clear D. V dropped 6 bases and J dropped 3 bases, with 6 bases sitting between them. This CDR3 is built from 11 residues. CDR1 is MNHEY, CDR2 SVGAGI, per germline. The CDR3 DNA reads TGTGCCAGCAGCCATAACTACGAGCAGTACTTC. Translation gives CASSHNYEQYF.

This chain connects TRBV7-2 to TRBJ1-1; D is undetermined. Germline V gives CDR1 SGHTA, CDR2 FQGNSA. This CDR3 contains 16 residues. The V and J ends lost 0 bases and 1 base respectively, with 12 bases between them. The CDR3 region is CASSLAERRRNTEAFF. CDR3 bases: TGTGCCAGCAGCTTAGCGGAAAGGCGAAGGAACACTGAAGCTTTCTTT.

In its sample, this clone was seen once. DNA for the CDR3: TGTGCCAGCATCCCTCAGGGGGAGTGGACCTACGAGCAGTACTTC. As protein: CASIPQGEWTYEQYF. The chain recombines TRBV28 with TRBJ2-7, with TRBD1 matching 7 bases. Unmatched junction bases numbered 11, after V lost 7 bases and J lost 2 bases. Germline V CDR1 and CDR2: MDHEN, SYDVKM. This CDR3 region has 15 residues.

The chain uses TRBV7-2 and TRBJ1-5; D is ambiguous. CDR1 is SGHTA, CDR2 FQGNSA, per germline. With 2 bases removed from V and 6 bases from J, the gap between germline ends came to 11 bases. There are 14 residues in the CDR3. CDR3 sequence: CASSLSAGSQPQHF. CDR3 coding DNA: TGTGCCAGCAGCTTATCGGCGGGAAGTCAGCCCCAGCATTTT.

The genes are TRBV6-1 and TRBJ2-7; weak D call: TRBD1 (6 bases). V lost 2 bases and J lost 6, with 14 bases in between. Germline lookup yields CDR1 MNHNS and CDR2 SASEGT. This CDR3 region has 14 residues. CDR3 amino acids: CASSEKGVLTEQYF. The CDR3, as DNA: TGTGCCAGCAGTGAAAAGGGGGTTTTGACCGAGCAGTACTTC.

This chain uses TRBV2 with TRBJ2-6; TRBD1 or TRBD2 may be the D gene (5 bases each). From germline, CDR1 is SNHLY and CDR2 FYNNEI. The CDR3 covers 17 residues. The V end was cut by 3 bases, the J end by 4 bases, with 16 bases between. The CDR3 region is CASSDRGPPSGANVLTF. The CDR3 nucleotides read TGTGCCAGCAGTGACCGGGGACCGCCGAGCGGGGCCAACGTCCTGACTTTC.

The chain has TRBV5-1 and TRBJ2-3; TRBD1 might be the D (6 bases). Germline V gene data show CDR1 as SGHRS and CDR2 as YFSETQ. The CDR3 extends over 16 amino acids. V gave up 4 bases and J gave up 3 bases, with 18 bases separating them. This chain's CDR3 is CASSGLKGVGTDTQYF. The CDR3, as DNA: TGCGCCAGCAGCGGACTCAAGGGGGTTGGAACAGATACGCAGTATTTT. Variable domain in full (rest from reference TRBV5-1 and TRBJ2-3): KAGVTQTPRYLIKTRGQQVTLSCSPISGHRSVSWYQQTPGQGLQFLFEYFSETQRNKGNFPGRFSGRQFSNSRSEMNVSTLELGDSALYLCASSGLKGVGTDTQYFGPGTRLTVL.

The chain carries TRBV10-2 and TRBJ2-7, with unresolved D. Trimming stripped 3 bases from V and 3 bases from J, with 12 bases between. The CDR3 loop spans 14 amino acids. CDR1 and CDR2 (germline): WSHSY, SAAADI. The CDR3 loop is CASSDPDARYEQYF. The CDR3, as DNA: TGCGCCAGCAGTGACCCGGACGCCCGCTACGAGCAGTACTTC.

The sample holds one count of this clone. CDR3 protein: CASSQVGRMGTDTQYF. The CDR3 nucleotides read TGCGCCAGCAGCCAAGTTGGCAGGATGGGCACAGATACGCAGTATTTT. The chain is built from TRBV4-1 and TRBJ2-3; D remains ambiguous. The CDR3 totals 16 residues. Trimming cost V 1 base and J 1 base, with 12 bases left between them. Germline CDR1 reads MGHRA; CDR2 reads YSYEKL.

The chain links TRBV18 to TRBJ2-2; 9 bases line up with TRBD1. Germline V gives CDR1 KGHSH, CDR2 LQKENI. The CDR3 covers 16 residues. After removal of 8 bases from V and 3 bases from J, the junction contained 10 bases not matched to a gene. The chain's CDR3 is CASTTDRGWYTGELFF. CDR3 nucleotide sequence: TGTGCCAGCACTACGGACAGGGGATGGTACACCGGGGAGCTGTTTTTT. The full variable domain, in which reference TRBV18 and TRBJ2-2 provide the parts outside the CDR3, is NAGVMQNPRHLVRRRGQEARLRCSPMKGHSHVYWYRQLPEEGLKFMVYLQKENIIDESGMPKERFSAEFPKEGPSILRIQQVVRGDSAAYFCASTTDRGWYTGELFFGEGSRLTVL.

The chain joins TRBV9 to TRBJ1-2; D uncertain. This CDR3 comprises 13 residues. CDR1 and CDR2 from the germline V gene are SGDLS and YYNGEE. The germline V and J ends were trimmed by 0 bases and 8 bases, with 11 bases remaining between them. The CDR3 reads CASSVAGVDGYTF. The CDR3 nucleotides are TGTGCCAGCAGCGTAGCCGGGGTGGACGGCTACACCTTC.

The CDR3 DNA reads as TGTGCCAGTAGTATTCAGGGAAACTATGGCTACACCTTC. Translating gives CASSIQGNYGYTF. The chain joins TRBV19 to TRBJ1-2; tentatively, D is TRBD1 (5 bases). The V and J ends lost 3 bases and 2 bases respectively, with 7 bases between them. The germline gives CDR1 LNHDA, CDR2 SQIVND (reference sequence). CDR3 length: 13 residues.

The chain links TRBV10-3 to TRBJ2-7, with 7 bases fitting TRBD1. Germline V gives CDR1 ENHRY, CDR2 SYGVKD. Trimming took 11 bases from V and 4 from J; bases not matched to a gene: 23. This CDR3 contains 17 residues. The CDR3 coding sequence is TGTGCCGCAGCAGAGACAGGGTGCATAACGACCGCTTACGAGCAGTACTTC. Protein product: CAAAETGCITTAYEQYF.

The rearrangement joins TRBV28 to TRBJ1-2, with D possibly being TRBD1 (6 bases). The V gene's germline CDR1 is MDHEN and CDR2 SYDVKM. The CDR3 consists of 12 residues. Trimming took off 4 bases at V and 8 bases at J, with 11 bases between the two ends. The CDR3 reads CASSSSDRGYTF. In DNA form, the CDR3 reads TGTGCCAGCAGTTCATCAGACAGGGGCTACACCTTC.

The V gene is TRBV4-3, the J gene TRBJ1-2; 7 bases are shared with TRBD1. The V segment lost 0 bases and the J segment 5 bases; nucleotides outside the gene matches: 9. This CDR3 has 16 amino acids. Germline V gene data show CDR1 as LGHNA and CDR2 as YSLEER. The CDR3 reads CASSQEGYGQEYGYTF. In DNA, the CDR3 is TGCGCCAGCAGCCAAGAAGGTTATGGACAGGAGTATGGCTACACCTTC.